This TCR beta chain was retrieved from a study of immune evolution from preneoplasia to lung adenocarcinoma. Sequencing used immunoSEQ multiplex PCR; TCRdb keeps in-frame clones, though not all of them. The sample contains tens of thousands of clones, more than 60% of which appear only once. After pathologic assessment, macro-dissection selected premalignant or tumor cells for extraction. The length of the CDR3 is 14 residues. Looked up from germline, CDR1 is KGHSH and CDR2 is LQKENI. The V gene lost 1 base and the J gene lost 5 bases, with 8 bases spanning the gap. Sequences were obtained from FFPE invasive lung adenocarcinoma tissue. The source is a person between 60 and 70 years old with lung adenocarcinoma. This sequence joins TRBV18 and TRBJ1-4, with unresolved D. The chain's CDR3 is CASSPRKGNEKLFF. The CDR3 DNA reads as TGTGCCAGCTCACCACGGAAAGGCAATGAAAAACTGTTTTTT.